This T cell receptor beta chain was sequenced during a study of T cell clonotyping in hematopoietic cell transplantation. Across the study: Recipients' pretransplant samples followed cytoreduction.

Assay used: immunoSEQ multiplex PCR; TCRdb lists only in-frame clones, some missing. The sample has roughly 20,000 clones, roughly 83% seen once. Whole-study findings and limits: After transplant, recipient diversity fell while pathologically expanded clonotypes grew through day 180. Without cell sorting, CD4 versus CD8 contributions remain unresolved.

The sample's time point: recipient sample about 28 days before transplant, after cytoreduction. Blood collection times were about day -28 and days 30, 100, 180 posttransplant. Germline V gene data show CDR1 as LGHNA and CDR2 as YSLEER. V lost 0 bases and J lost 8, with 16 bases in between. CDR3 length: 15 amino acids. This clone turned up a few times. Its antigen is unknown. The chain uses TRBV4-3 and TRBJ1-2, with D hard to call. The sequence was collected from a man aged 45-60 years with acute myeloid leukemia. Some clones in this sample may be carry-over from other donors' samples. Sequenced here: peripheral blood mononuclear cells, sampled before stem cell transplant. CDR3 sequence: CASSQDLSARSGYTF. As DNA, the CDR3 is TGCGCCAGCAGCCAAGATTTGTCCGCCCGGAGCGGCTACACCTTC.